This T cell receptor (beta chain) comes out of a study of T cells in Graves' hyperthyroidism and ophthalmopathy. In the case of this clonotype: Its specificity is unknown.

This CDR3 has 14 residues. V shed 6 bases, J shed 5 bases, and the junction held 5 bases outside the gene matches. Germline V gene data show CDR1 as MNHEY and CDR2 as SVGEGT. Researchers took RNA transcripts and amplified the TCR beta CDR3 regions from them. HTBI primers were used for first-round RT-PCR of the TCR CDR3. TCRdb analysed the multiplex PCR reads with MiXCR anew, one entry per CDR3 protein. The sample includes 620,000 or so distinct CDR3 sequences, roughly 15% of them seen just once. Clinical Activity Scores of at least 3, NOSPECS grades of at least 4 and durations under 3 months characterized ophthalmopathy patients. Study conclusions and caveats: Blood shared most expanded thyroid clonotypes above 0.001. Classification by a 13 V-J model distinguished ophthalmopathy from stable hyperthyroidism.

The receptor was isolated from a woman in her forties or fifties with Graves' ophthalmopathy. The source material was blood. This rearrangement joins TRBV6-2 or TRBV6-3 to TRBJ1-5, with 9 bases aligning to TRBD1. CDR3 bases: TGTGCCAGCAGCCTACAGGGGGCCCATCAGCCCCAGCATTTT. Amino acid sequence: CASSLQGAHQPQHF.